Listed below are T cell receptor beta chains from one sample, sequenced in a study of control samples from healthy donors and cancer patients. The assay was immunoSEQ multiplex PCR, and TCRdb's table has in-frame clones only and misses some. The sample has about 130,000 clones; approximately 90% are singletons. The specimen sequenced was blood. These receptors were taken from a man younger than 30 in good health. Each CDR3 is given with its conserved first and last residue. A clone size is listed for some rows: how often the clone was seen (once, few, many), or a class if it is expanded.

clone size,V gene,CDR3 protein
few,TRBV5-1,CASSRTGTYDSSYNSPLHF
.,TRBV25-1,CASSPGTGEINEQFF
.,TRBV11-2,CASSRSREKLFF
once,TRBV19,CASSENRDGATDTQYF
.,TRBV28,CASSSGTGGEIYGYTF
.,TRBV28,CASSSTGSGTEAFF
.,TRBV7-9,CASSFIGADTQYF
.,TRBV7-9,CASSLDRGLGETQYF
.,TRBV9,CASSTRDSRYGYTF
.,TRBV7-9,CASSLVQGRTGEKLFF
.,TRBV30,CAWSVRVTSGKTEAFF
.,TRBV28,CASSFRAYEQYF
.,TRBV4-1,CASSQTTGTGNEKLFF
.,TRBV30,CAWAPGPVFQETQYF